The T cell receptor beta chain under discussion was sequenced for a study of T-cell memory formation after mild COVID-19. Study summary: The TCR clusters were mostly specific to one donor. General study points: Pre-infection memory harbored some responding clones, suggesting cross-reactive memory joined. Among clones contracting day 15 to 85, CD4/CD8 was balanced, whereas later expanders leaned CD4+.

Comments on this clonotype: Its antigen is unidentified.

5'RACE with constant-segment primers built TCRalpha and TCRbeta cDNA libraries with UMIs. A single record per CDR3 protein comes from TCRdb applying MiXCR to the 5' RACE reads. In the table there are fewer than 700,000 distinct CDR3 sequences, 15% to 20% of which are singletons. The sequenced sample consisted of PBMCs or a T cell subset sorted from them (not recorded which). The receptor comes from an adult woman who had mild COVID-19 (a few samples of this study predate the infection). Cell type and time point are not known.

CDR3 in DNA: TGTGCCACCAGCAGAGACAGGACAGCTTCCTACGAGCAGTACTTC. This encodes CATSRDRTASYEQYF. This rearrangement joins TRBV15 to TRBJ2-7; D possibly corresponds to TRBD1 (6 bases). Trimming took 0 bases from V and 1 from J, leaving 10 bases between them. CDR3 size: 15 residues. In germline, CDR1 is LNHNV, CDR2 YYDKDF (reference sequence).